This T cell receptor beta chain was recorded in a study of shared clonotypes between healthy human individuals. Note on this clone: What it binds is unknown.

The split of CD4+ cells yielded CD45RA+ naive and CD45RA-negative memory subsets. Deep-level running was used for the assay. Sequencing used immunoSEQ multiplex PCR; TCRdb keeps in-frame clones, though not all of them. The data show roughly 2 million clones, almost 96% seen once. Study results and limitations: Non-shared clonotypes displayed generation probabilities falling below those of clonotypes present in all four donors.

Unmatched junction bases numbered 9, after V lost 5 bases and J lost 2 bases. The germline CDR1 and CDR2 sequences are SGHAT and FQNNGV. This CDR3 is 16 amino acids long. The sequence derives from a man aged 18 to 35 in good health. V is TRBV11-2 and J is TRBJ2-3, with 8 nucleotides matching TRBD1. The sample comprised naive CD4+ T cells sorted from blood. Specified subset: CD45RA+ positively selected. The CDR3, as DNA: TGTGCCAGCAGCACCCGGACAGGGCCCACCACAGATACGCAGTATTTT. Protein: CASSTRTGPTTDTQYF.